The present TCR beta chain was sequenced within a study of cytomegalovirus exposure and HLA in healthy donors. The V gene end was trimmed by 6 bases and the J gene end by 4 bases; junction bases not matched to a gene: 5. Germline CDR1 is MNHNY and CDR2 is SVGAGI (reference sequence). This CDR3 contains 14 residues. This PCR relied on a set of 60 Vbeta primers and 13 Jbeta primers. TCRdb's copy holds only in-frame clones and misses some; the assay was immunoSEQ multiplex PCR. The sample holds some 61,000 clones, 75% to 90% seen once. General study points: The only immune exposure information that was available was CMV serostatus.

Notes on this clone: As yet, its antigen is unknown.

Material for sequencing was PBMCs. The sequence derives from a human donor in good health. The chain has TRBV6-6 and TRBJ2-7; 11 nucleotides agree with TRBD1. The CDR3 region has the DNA TGTGCCAGCAGGGACAGGGGGCTCGGGTACGAGCAGTACTTC. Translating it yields CASRDRGLGYEQYF.